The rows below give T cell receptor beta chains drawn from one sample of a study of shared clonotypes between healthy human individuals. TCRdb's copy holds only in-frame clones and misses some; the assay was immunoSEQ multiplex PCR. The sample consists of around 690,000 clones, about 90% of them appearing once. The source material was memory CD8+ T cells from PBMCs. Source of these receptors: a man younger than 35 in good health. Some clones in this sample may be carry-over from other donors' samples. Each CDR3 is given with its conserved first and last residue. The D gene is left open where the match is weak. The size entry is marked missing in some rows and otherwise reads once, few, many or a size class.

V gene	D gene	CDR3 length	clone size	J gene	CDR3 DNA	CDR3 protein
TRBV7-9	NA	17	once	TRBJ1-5	TGTGCCAGCAGCTTAGGGGCGGGAGAAGGGTTTAATCAGCCCCAGCATTTT	CASSLGAGEGFNQPQHF
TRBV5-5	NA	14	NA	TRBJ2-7	TGTGCCAGCAGCTTGACCAGGGCAGCCTACGAGCAGTACTTC	CASSLTRAAYEQYF
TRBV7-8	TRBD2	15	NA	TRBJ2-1	TGTGCCAGCAGCTCCCAGCGGGGGTCCTACAATGAGCAGTTCTTC	CASSSQRGSYNEQFF
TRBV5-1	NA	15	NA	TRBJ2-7	TGCGCCAGCAGCATAAGCCCTCTCCCCTCGTACGAGCAGTACTTC	CASSISPLPSYEQYF
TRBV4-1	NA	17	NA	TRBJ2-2	TGCGCCAGCAGCCAAGAGGGCCTAGCGTGGAACACCGGGGAGCTGTTTTTT	CASSQEGLAWNTGELFF
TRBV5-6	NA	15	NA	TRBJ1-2	TGTGCCAGCAGCTTGATTACAGGCCCGAACTATGGCTACACCTTC	CASSLITGPNYGYTF
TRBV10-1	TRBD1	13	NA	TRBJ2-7	TGCGCCAGCAGTGAAGGGACAGGGGGGGAGCAGTACTTC	CASSEGTGGEQYF
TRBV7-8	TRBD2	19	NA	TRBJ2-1	TGTGCCAGCAGCTTCCCCCTAGCGGGGGACGGGAGCTCCTACAATGAGCAGTTCTTC	CASSFPLAGDGSSYNEQFF
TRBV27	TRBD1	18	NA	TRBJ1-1	TGTGCCAGCAGTTTATCTCCCGGGACAGGGAGTTGGGCCACTGAAGCTTTCTTT	CASSLSPGTGSWATEAFF
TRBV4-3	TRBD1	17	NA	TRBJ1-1	TGCGCCAGCACCCCCGGGTACGAGGGGGCCCCGGGCACTGAAGCTTTCTTT	CASTPGYEGAPGTEAFF
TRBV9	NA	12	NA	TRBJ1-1	TGTGCCAGCAGGGAGATGACAGCTGAAGCTTTCTTT	CASREMTAEAFF
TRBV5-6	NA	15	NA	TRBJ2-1	TGTGCCAGCACCGAAGGACCCAGGGGCCCCAATGAGCAGTTCTTC	CASTEGPRGPNEQFF
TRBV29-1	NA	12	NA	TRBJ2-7	TGCAGCGCTGTATTCTGGGGGCAAGAGCAGTACTTC	CSAVFWGQEQYF
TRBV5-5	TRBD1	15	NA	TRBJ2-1	TGTGCCAGCAGCGAAGACAGGGTTTCCTACAATGAGCAGTTCTTC	CASSEDRVSYNEQFF
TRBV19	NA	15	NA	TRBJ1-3	TGTGCCAGTAGTCTCCGGACGAGCTCTGGAAACACCATATATTTT	CASSLRTSSGNTIYF
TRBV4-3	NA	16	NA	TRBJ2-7	TGCGCCAGCAGCCAAGAAAGGGGGGCGGGAACCTACGAGCAGTACTTC	CASSQERGAGTYEQYF
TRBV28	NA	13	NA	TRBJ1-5	TGTGCCTCCAGTCCGGTCGGGAACCAGCCCCAGCATTTT	CASSPVGNQPQHF
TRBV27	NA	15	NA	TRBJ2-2	TGTGCCAGCAGTTTATCGCGGGTTCCGTCCGGGGAGCTGTTTTTT	CASSLSRVPSGELFF
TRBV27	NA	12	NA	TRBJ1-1	TGTGCCAGCAGTTTACGGCAGGGTTCAGCTTTCTTT	CASSLRQGSAFF
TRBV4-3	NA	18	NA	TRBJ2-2	TGCGCCAGCAGCCAAGAACCGGGACACCAGGAGAGCACCGGGGAGCTGTTTTTT	CASSQEPGHQESTGELFF
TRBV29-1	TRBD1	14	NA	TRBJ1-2	TGCAGCGTTACCCCGACAGGGACGGGCTATGGCTACACCTTC	CSVTPTGTGYGYTF
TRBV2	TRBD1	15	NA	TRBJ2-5	TGTGCCAGCAGTCCACAGGGGGCCGGGGGTGAGACCCAGTACTTC	CASSPQGAGGETQYF
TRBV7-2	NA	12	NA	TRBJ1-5	TGTGCCAGCAGCTTAGGGTATCAGCCCCAGCATTTT	CASSLGYQPQHF
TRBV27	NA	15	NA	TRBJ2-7	TGTGCCAGCAGTTCAGCCCCGGTCTCCTCGTACGAGCAGTACTTC	CASSSAPVSSYEQYF
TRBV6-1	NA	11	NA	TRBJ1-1	TGTGCCAGCAGGAGGGATACTGAAGCTTTCTTT	CASRRDTEAFF
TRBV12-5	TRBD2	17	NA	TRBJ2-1	TGTGCTAGTGGTTTGCTGCTAGCGGGAGAGGTAGCGGGTGAGCAGTTCTTC	CASGLLLAGEVAGEQFF
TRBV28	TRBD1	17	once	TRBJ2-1	TGTGCCAGCAGCCGGGACAGGGATCTTTACTCCTACAATGAGCAGTTCTTC	CASSRDRDLYSYNEQFF
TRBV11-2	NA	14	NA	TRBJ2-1	TGTGCCAGCAGCCCCGCGGTTCCCTACAATGAGCAGTTCTTC	CASSPAVPYNEQFF
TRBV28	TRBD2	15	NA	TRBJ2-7	TGTGCCAGCAGTAAACCCGGACTAGCGTACTACGAGCAGTACTTC	CASSKPGLAYYEQYF
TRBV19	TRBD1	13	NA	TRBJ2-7	TGTGCCAGTAGTTTTGGGACAGGGGTTGAGCAGTACTTC	CASSFGTGVEQYF
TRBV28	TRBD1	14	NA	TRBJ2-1	TGTGCCAGCACCCTCAGGGGGCTTAACAATGAGCAGTTCTTC	CASTLRGLNNEQFF